The clone carrying this T cell receptor beta chain was detected ten times or more. Its antigen is still unknown. Exclusion criteria comprised uncontrolled infection, other autoimmune disease, pregnancy or lactation. The sample is drawn from a study of T cells in Graves' hyperthyroidism and ophthalmopathy. Study-level results: In the blood, most expanded thyroid clonotypes above 0.001 appeared as well. Stable hyperthyroidism was separated from ophthalmopathy by a model based on 13 V-J features. Ophthalmopathy was predicted by the model a median of approximately 6 months ahead of onset.

Amplification of TCR beta CDR3 regions used RNA as the template. The HTBI primer set drove a first-round RT-PCR of the TCR CDR3. TCRdb called the multiplex PCR reads again in MiXCR, with one record for every CDR3 protein. This sample yields a few hundred thousand distinct CDR3 sequences, of which 46% are seen a single time; about 8.3% belongs to the top ten. This TCR derives from a woman aged 18 to 35 with Graves' hyperthyroidism. Material: peripheral blood or thyroid tissue (not recorded which).

CDR3 DNA: TGTGCCAGCTCCGGGACAGGGGGCGAAGAGACCCAGTACTTC. Translating gives CASSGTGGEETQYF. This sequence joins TRBV18 and TRBJ2-5; TRBD1 matches 12 bases. This CDR3 is built from 14 residues. The V gene's germline CDR1 is KGHSH and CDR2 LQKENI. V shed 6 bases, J shed 3 bases, and the junction held 2 bases outside the gene matches.